This T cell receptor (beta chain) came from a study of control samples from healthy donors and cancer patients. Measured with immunoSEQ multiplex PCR; TCRdb has only the in-frame clones, and not every one. The data show about 83,000 clones, 91% seen once. The germline V gene has CDR1 LNHDA and CDR2 SQIVND (reference sequence). The CDR3 has 15 amino acids. The V segment lost 10 bases and the J segment 0 bases; nucleotides outside the gene matches: 8. The genes are TRBV19 and TRBJ2-4, with TRBD2 matching 8 bases. The receptor comes from a man in his fifties in good health. The sequencing input was blood. For the CDR3, the DNA is TGTGCCATGCGGGGGGAGGGACTAGCCAAAAACATTCAGTACTTC. Protein sequence: CAMRGEGLAKNIQYF.